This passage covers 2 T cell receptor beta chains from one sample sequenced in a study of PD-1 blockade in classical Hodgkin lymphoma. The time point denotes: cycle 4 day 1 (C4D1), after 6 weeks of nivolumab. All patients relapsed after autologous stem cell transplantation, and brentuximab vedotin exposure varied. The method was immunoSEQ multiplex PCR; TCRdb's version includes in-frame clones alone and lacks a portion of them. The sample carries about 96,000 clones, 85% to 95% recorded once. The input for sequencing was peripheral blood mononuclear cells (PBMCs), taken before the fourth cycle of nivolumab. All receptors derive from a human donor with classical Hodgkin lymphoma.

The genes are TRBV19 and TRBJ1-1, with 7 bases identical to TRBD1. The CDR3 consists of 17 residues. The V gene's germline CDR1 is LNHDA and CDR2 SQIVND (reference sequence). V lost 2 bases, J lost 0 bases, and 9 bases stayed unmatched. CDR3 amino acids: CASSIRDSLVVNTEAFF. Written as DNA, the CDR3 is TGTGCCAGTAGTATACGGGACAGTCTGGTGGTGAACACTGAAGCTTTCTTT.

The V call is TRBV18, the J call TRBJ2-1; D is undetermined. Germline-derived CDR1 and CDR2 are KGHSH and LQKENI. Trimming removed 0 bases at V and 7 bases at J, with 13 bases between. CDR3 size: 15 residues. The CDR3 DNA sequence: TGTGCCAGCTCACCACCGTATGGCCTTATGAATGAGCAGTTCTTC. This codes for CASSPPYGLMNEQFF.